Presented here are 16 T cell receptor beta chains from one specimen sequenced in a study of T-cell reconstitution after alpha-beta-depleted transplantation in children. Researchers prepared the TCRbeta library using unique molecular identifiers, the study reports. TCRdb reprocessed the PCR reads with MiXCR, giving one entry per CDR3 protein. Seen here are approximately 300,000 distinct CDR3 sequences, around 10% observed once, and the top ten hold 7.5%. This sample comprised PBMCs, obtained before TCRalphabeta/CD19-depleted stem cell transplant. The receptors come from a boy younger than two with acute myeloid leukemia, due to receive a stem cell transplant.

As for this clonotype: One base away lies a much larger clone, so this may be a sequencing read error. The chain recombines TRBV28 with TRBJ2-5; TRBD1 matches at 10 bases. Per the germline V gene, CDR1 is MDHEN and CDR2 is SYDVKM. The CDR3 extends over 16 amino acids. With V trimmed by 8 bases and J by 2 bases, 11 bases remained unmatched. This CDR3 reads CASRSPDRGRQETQYF. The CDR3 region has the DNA TGTGCCAGCCGTTCTCCAGACAGGGGGCGTCAAGAGACCCAGTACTTC.

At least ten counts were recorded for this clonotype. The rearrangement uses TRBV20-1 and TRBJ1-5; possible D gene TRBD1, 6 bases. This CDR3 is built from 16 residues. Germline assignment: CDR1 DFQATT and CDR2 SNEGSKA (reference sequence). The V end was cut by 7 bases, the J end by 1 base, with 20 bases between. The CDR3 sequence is CSVLPRGRMSNQPQHF. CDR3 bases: TGCAGTGTACTGCCCAGGGGTCGTATGAGCAATCAGCCCCAGCATTTT.

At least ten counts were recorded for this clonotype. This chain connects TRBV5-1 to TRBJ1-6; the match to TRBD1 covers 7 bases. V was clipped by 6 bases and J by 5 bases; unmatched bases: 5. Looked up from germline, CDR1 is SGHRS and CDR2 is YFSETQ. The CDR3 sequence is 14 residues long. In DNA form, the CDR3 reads TGCGCCAGCACCAGGGACAGCAATAATTCACCCCTCCACTTT. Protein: CASTRDSNNSPLHF.

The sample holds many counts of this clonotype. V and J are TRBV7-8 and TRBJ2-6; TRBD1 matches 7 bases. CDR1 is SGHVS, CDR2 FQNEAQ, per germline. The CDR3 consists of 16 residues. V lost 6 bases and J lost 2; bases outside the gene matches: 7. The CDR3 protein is CASSFNQGAGANVLTF. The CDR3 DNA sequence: TGTGCCAGCAGTTTTAATCAGGGGGCTGGGGCCAACGTCCTGACTTTC.

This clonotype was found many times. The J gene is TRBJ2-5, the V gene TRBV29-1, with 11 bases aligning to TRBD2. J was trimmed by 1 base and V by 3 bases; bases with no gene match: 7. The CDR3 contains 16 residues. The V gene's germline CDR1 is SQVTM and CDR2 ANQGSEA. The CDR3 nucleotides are TGCAGCGTTGAGGGGACTAGCGGAAACCTCCAAGAGACCCAGTACTTC. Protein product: CSVEGTSGNLQETQYF.

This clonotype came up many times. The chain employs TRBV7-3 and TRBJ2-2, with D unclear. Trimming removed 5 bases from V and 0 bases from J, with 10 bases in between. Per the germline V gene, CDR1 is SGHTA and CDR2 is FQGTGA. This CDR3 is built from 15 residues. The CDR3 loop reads CASSPRAPNTGELFF. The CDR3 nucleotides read TGTGCCAGCAGCCCTCGGGCCCCGAACACCGGGGAGCTGTTTTTT.

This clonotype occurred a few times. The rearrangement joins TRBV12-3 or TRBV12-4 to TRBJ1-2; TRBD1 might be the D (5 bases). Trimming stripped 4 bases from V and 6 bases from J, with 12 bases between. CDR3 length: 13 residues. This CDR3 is CASSSGRTNGYTF. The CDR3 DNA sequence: TGTGCCAGCAGTTCGGGACGAACGAATGGCTACACCTTC.

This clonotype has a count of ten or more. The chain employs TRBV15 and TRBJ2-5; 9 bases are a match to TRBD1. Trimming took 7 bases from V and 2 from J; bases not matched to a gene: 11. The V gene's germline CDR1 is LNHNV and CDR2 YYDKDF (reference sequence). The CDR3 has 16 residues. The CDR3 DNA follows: TGTGCCACCATGGGGACAGGGAGGGTCTCTCAAGAGACCCAGTACTTC. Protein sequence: CATMGTGRVSQETQYF.

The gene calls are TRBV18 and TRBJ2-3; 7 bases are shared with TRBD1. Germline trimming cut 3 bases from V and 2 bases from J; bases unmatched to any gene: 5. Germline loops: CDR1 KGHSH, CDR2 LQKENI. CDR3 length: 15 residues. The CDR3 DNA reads TGTGCCAGCTCACCTATCACAGGGGTCACAGATACGCAGTATTTT. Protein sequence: CASSPITGVTDTQYF. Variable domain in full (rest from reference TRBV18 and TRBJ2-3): NAGVMQNPRHLVRRRGQEARLRCSPMKGHSHVYWYRQLPEEGLKFMVYLQKENIIDESGMPKERFSAEFPKEGPSILRIQQVVRGDSAAYFCASSPITGVTDTQYFGPGTRLTVL.

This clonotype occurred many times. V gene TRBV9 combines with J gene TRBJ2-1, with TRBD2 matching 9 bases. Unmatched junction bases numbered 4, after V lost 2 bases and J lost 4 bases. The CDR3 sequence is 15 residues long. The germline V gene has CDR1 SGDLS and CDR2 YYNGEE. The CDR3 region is CASSVVAGGYNEQFF. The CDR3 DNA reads TGTGCCAGCAGCGTGGTTGCGGGGGGGTACAATGAGCAGTTCTTC.

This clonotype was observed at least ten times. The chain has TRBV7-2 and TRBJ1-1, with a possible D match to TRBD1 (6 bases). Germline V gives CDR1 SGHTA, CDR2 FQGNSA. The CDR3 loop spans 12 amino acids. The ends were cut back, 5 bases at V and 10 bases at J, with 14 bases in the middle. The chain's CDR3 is CASSRDISPAFF. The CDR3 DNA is TGTGCCAGCAGCCGGGACATCTCCCCAGCTTTCTTT.

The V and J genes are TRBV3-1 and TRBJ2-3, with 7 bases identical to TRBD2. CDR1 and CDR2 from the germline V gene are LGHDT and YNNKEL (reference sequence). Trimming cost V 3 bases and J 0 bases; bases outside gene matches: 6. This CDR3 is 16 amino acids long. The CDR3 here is CASSQPSGISTDTQYF. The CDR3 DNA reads TGTGCCAGCAGCCAGCCGAGCGGGATTAGCACAGATACGCAGTATTTT.

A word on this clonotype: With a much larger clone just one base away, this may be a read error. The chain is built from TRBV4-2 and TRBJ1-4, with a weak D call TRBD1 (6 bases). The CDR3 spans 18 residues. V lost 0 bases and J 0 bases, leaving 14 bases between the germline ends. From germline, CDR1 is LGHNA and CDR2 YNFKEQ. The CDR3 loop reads CASSQDLGQPATNEKLFF. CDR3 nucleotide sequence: TGTGCCAGCAGCCAAGATTTAGGACAGCCTGCAACTAATGAAAAACTGTTTTTT.

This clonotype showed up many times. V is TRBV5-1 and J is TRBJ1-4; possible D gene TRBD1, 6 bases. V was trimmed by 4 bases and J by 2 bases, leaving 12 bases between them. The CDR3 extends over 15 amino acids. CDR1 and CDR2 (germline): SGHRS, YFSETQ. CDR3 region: CASSQLQGTNEKLFF. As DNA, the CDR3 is TGCGCCAGCAGCCAACTTCAGGGGACTAATGAAAAACTGTTTTTT.

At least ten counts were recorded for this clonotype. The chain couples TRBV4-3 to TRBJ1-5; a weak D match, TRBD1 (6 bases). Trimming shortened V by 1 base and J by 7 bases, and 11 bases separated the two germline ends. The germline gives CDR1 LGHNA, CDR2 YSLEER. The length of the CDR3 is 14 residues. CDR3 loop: CASSQAWTDQPQHF. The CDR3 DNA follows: TGCGCCAGCAGCCAAGCGTGGACAGACCAGCCCCAGCATTTT.

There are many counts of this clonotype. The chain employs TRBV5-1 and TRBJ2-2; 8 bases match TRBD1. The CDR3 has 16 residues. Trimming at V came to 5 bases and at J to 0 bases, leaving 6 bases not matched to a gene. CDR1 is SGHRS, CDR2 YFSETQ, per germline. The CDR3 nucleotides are TGCGCCAGCAGGTTTACAGGGGGGACGAACACCGGGGAGCTGTTTTTT. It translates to CASRFTGGTNTGELFF.